Described below is a single T cell receptor (beta chain) sequence and its context. V gave up 3 bases and J gave up 4 bases, with 15 bases separating them. CDR1 and CDR2 (germline): DFQATT, SNEGSKA (reference sequence). The CDR3 is 14 amino acids. The data stem from a study of liver allograft versus peripheral blood T cells. As for the study in general: Transplanted livers and recipients' peripheral blood had their T cell receptor repertoires compared.

TCRdb reanalysed the reads using MiXCR and keeps one entry per CDR3 protein. The sample has roughly 1,900 distinct CDR3 sequences; roughly 18% are singletons. The rearrangement links TRBV20-1 to TRBJ1-1; unclear D gene. The sequence was collected from a human patient who had a liver transplant. A share of the T cells may be of graft donor origin. The CDR3: CSASAGRWGTEAFF. The CDR3 bases are TGCAGTGCTAGCGCCGGCCGCTGGGGCACTGAAGCTTTCTTT.